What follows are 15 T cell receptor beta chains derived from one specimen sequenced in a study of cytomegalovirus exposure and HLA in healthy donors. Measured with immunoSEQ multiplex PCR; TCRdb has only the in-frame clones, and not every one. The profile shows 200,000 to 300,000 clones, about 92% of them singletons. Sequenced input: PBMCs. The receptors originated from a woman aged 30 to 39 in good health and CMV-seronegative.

The CDR3 DNA sequence: TGTGCCAGTAGTATCGGTCCGGGCAGTTTCTTCGAGCAGTACTTC. It encodes CASSIGPGSFFEQYF. This chain connects TRBV19 to TRBJ2-7; D is undetermined. The V end was cut by 3 bases, the J end by 6 bases, with 18 bases between. This CDR3 contains 15 residues. The V gene's germline CDR1 is LNHDA and CDR2 SQIVND (reference sequence).

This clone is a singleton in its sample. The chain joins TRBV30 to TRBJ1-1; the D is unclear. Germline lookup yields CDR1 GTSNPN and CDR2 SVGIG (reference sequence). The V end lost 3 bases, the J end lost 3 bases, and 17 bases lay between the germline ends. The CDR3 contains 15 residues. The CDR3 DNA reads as TGTGCCTGGAGGTCCCTTCCCGCTTTGGACACTGAAGCTTTCTTT. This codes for CAWRSLPALDTEAFF.

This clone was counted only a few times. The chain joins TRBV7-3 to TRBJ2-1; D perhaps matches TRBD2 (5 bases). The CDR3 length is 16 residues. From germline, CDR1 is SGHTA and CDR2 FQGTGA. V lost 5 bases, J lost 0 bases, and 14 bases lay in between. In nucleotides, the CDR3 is TGTGCCAGCAGCGCAGCCGATCGGGGCTCCTACAATGAGCAGTTCTTC. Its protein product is CASSAADRGSYNEQFF.

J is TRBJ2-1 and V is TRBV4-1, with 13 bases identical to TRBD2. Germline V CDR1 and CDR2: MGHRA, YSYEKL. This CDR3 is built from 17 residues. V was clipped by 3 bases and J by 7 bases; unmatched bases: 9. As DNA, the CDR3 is TGCGCCAGCAGCCAGCCCGGACTAGCGGGAGTCGTTAATGAGCAGTTCTTC. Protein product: CASSQPGLAGVVNEQFF.

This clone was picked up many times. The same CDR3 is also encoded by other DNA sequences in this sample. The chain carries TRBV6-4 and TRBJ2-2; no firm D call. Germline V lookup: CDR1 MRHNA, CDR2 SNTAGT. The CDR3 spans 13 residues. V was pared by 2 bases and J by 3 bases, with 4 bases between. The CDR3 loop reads CASSDRDTGELFF. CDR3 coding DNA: TGTGCCAGCAGTGACAGGGACACCGGGGAGCTGTTTTTT.

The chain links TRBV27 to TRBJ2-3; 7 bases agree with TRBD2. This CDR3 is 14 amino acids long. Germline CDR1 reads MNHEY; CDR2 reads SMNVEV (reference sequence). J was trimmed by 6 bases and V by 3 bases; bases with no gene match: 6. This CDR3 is CASSFGGEGDTQYF. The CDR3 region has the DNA TGTGCCAGCAGTTTTGGAGGGGAGGGCGATACGCAGTATTTT.

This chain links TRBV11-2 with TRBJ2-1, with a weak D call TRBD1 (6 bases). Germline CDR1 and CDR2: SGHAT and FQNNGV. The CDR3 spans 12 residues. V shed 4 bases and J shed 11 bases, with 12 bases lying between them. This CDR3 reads CASSSTGTQQFF. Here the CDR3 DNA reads TGTGCCAGCAGCTCCACCGGGACACAGCAGTTCTTC.

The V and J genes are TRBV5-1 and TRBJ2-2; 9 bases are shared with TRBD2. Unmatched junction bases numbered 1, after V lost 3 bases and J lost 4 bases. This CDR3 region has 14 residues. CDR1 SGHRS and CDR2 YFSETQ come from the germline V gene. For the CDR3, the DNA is TGCGCCAGCAGCTATAGCGGGAGCACCGGGGAGCTGTTTTTT. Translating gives CASSYSGSTGELFF.

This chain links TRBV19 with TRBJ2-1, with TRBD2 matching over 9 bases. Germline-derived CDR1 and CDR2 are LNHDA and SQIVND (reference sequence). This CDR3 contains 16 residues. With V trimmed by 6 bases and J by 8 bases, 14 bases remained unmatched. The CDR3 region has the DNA TGTGCCAGTAGCCCCCTTAAGGCCGCGGGAGGGGATGAGCAGTTCTTC. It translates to CASSPLKAAGGDEQFF.

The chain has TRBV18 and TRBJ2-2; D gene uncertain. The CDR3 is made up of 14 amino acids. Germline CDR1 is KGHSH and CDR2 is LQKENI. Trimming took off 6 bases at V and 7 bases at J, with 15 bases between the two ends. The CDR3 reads CASSLSGGIGELFF. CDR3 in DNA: TGTGCCAGCTCCCTGTCCGGCGGTATCGGGGAGCTGTTTTTT.

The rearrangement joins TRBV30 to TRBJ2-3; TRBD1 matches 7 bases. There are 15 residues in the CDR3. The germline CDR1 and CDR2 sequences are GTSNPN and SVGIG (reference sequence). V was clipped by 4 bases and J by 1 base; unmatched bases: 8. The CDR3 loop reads CAWNRQGIGTDTQYF. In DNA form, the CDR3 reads TGTGCCTGGAACCGACAGGGAATCGGCACAGATACGCAGTATTTT.

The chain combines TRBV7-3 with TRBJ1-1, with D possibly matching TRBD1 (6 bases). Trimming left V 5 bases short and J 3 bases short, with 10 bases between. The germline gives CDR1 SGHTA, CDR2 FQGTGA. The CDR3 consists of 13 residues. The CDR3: CASSEQGYTEAFF. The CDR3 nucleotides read TGTGCCAGCAGCGAACAGGGTTACACTGAAGCTTTCTTT.

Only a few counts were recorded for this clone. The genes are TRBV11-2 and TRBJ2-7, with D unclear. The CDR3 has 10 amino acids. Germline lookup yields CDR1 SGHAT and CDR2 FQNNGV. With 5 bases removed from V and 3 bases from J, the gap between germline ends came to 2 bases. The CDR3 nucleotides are TGTGCCAGCAGCATCTACGAGCAGTACTTC. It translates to CASSIYEQYF.

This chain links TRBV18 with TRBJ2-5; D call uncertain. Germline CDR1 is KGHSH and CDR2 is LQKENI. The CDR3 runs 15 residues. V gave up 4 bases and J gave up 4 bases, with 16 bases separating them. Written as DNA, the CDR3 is TGTGCCAGCTCACGGCCAACCGACTGGGGAGAGACCCAGTACTTC. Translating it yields CASSRPTDWGETQYF. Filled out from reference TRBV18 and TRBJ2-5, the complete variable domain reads NAGVMQNPRHLVRRRGQEARLRCSPMKGHSHVYWYRQLPEEGLKFMVYLQKENIIDESGMPKERFSAEFPKEGPSILRIQQVVRGDSAAYFCASSRPTDWGETQYFGPGTRLLVL.

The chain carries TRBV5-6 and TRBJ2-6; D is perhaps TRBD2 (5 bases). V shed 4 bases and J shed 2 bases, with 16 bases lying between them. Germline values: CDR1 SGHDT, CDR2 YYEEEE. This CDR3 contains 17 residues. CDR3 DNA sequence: TGTGCCAGCAGCCCGGACTTAGGTGATCCTGGGGCCAACGTCCTGACTTTC. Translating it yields CASSPDLGDPGANVLTF.